This T cell receptor beta chain was sequenced for a study of cytomegalovirus exposure and HLA in healthy donors. Overall study results and limits: Association of 17,000 or so TCR beta sequences with HLA alleles was found at 0.05 false discovery rate in a later analysis.

Primers for the PCR totalled 60 Vbeta and 13 Jbeta. Assay used: immunoSEQ multiplex PCR; TCRdb lists only in-frame clones, some missing. The table shows under 150,000 clones, with approximately 79% occurring only once. Healthy individuals who donated bone marrow served as the donors. About this clone itself: Its specificity is not known. One junction end does not reproduce the germline sequence, and a read error may be involved.

The specimen was PBMCs. This clonotype originated in a man in his forties or fifties in good health and CMV-seropositive.

CDR3 protein: CSSSFGGGVSDTQYF. The CDR3 nucleotides are TGTTCCAGCAGCTTTGGCGGGGGGGTGTCAGATACGCAGTATTTT. The chain employs TRBV7-9 and TRBJ2-3, with 9 nucleotides matching TRBD2. This CDR3 spans 15 amino acids. Germline V gives CDR1 SEHNR, CDR2 FQNEAQ (reference sequence).